This TCR beta chain appears in the sequencing data of a study of cytomegalovirus exposure and HLA in healthy donors. Overall study results and limits: Analysis was carried out at a later point, and it linked a missense DCLRE1C variant to TCR beta V- and J-gene trimming. Accounts indicate the classifier identified cytomegalovirus status with strong specificity and sensitivity. When analyzed later, the rates of TCR association showed variation by HLA locus, with DRB1 the most and HLA-C the fewest.

On this clone: Its antigen is currently unknown.

The PCR had 60 Vbeta and 13 Jbeta primers. The repertoire was sequenced with immunoSEQ multiplex PCR; TCRdb's copy has only in-frame clones and lacks some. The sample carries nearly 110,000 clones, 60% to 80% recorded once. The CDR3 extends over 15 amino acids. Trimming left V 2 bases short and J 7 bases short, with 15 bases between. From germline, CDR1 is KGHSH and CDR2 LQKENI. The donors (healthy individuals) were bone marrow donors. This sequence joins TRBV18 and TRBJ2-1; possible D gene TRBD2, 5 bases. The clonotype was recovered from a man aged 18 to 29 in good health and CMV-seronegative. Material: PBMCs. CDR3 in amino acids: CASSPKSGPGNEQFF. The CDR3 nucleotides read TGTGCCAGCTCACCAAAGAGTGGGCCGGGGAATGAGCAGTTCTTC.